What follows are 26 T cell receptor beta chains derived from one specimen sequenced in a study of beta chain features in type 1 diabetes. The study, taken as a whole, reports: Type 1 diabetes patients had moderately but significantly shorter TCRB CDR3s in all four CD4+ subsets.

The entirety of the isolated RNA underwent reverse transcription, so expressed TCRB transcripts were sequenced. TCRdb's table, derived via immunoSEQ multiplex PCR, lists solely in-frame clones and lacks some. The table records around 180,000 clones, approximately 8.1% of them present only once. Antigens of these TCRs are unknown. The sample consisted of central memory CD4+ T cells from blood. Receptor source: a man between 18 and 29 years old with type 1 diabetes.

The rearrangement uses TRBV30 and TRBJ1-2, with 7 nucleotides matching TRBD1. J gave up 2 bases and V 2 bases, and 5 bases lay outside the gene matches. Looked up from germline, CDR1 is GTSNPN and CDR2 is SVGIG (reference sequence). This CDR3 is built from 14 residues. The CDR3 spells CAWSQQGGNYGYTF. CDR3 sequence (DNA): TGTGCCTGGAGTCAGCAGGGGGGCAACTATGGCTACACCTTC.

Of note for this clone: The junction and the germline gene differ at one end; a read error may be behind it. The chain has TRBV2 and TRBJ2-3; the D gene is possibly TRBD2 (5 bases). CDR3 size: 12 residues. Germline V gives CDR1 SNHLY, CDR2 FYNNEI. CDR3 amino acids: CASTLGIDTQYF. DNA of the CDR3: TGTGCGAGCACTCTCGGGATCGATACGCAGTATTTT.

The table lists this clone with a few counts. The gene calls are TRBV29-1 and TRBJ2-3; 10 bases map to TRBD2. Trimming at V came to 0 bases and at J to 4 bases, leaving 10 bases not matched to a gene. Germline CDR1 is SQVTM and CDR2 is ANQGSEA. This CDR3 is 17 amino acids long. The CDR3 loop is CSVEDSLAGELADTQYF. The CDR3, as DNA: TGCAGCGTTGAAGACTCTCTAGCGGGAGAACTGGCAGATACGCAGTATTTT.

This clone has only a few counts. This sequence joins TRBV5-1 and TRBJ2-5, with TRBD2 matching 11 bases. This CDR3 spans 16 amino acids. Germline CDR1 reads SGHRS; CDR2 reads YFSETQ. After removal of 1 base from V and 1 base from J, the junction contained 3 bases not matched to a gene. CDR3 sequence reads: CASSLRLAGGQETQYF. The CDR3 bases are TGCGCCAGCAGCTTGAGGCTAGCGGGGGGCCAAGAGACCCAGTACTTC.

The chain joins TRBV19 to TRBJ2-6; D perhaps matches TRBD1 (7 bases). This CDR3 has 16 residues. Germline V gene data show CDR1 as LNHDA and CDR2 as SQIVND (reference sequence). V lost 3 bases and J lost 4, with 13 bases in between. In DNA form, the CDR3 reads TGTGCCAGTAGTATCAGGGGGGCCGCCGGGGCCAACGTCCTGACTTTC. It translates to CASSIRGAAGANVLTF.

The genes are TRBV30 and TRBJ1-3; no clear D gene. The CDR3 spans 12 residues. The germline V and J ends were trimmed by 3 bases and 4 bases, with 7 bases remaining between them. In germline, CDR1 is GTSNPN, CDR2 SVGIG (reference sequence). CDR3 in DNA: TGTGCCTGGAGCCCGGGGGGAAACACCATATATTTT. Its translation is CAWSPGGNTIYF.

The DNA of the CDR3 is TGCGCCAGCAGCGCGGGAGGGAGAGAGAACACTGAAGCTTTCTTT. It is translated as CASSAGGRENTEAFF. J is TRBJ1-1 and V is TRBV4-1; D not certain. Germline V gives CDR1 MGHRA, CDR2 YSYEKL. The V end was cut by 5 bases, the J end by 1 base, with 14 bases between. CDR3 length: 15 residues.

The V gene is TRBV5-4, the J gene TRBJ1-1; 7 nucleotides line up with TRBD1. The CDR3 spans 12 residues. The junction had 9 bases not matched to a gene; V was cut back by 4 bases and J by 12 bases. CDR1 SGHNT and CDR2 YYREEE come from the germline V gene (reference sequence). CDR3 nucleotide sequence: TGTGCCAGCAGCGTGACACAGGGGAGTACTTTCTTT. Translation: CASSVTQGSTFF. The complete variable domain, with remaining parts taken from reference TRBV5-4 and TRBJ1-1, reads ETGVTQSPTHLIKTRGQQVTLRCSSQSGHNTVSWYQQALGQGPQFIFQYYREEENGRGNFPPRFSGLQFPNYSSELNVNALELDDSALYLCASSVTQGSTFFGQGTRLTVV.

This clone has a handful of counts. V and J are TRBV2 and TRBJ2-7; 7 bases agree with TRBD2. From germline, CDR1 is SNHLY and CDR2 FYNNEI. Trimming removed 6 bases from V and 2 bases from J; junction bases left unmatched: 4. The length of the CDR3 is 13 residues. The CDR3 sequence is CASSLAEAYEQYF. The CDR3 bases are TGTGCCAGCAGCCTAGCGGAGGCCTACGAGCAGTACTTC. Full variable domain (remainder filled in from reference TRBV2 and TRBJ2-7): EPEVTQTPSHQVTQMGQEVILRCVPISNHLYFYWYRQILGQKVEFLVSFYNNEISEKSEIFDDQFSVERPDGSNFTLKIRSTKLEDSAMYFCASSLAEAYEQYFGPGTRLTVT.

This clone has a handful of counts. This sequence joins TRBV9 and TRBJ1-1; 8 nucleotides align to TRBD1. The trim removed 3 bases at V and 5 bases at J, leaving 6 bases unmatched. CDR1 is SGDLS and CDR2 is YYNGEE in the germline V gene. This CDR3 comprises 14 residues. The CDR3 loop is CASSGGQVATEAFF. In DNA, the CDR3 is TGTGCCAGCAGCGGGGGACAGGTCGCAACTGAAGCTTTCTTT.

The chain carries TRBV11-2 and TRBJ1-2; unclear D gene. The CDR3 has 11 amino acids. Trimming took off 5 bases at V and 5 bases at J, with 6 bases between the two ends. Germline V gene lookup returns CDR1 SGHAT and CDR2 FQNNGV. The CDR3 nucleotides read TGTGCCAGCAGCGTGCAGTATGGCTACACCTTC. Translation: CASSVQYGYTF.

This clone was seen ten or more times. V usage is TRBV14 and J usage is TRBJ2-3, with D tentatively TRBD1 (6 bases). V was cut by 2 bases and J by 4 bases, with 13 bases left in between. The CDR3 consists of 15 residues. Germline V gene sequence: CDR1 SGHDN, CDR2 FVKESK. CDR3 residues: CASSQSGVGADTQYF. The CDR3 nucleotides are TGTGCCAGCAGCCAATCAGGGGTTGGTGCAGATACGCAGTATTTT.

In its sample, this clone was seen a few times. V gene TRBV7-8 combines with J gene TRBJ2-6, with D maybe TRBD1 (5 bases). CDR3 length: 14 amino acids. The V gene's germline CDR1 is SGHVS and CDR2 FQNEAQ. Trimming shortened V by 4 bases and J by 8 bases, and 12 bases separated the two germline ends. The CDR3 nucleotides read TGTGCCAGCAGCTCACAGGTGGCCTCCAACGTCCTGACTTTC. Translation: CASSSQVASNVLTF.

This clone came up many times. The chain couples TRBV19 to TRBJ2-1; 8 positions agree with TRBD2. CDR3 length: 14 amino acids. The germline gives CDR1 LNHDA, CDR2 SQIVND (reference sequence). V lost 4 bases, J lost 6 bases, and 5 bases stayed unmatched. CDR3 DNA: TGTGCCAGTAGTAATCCCGGGACTAGCAATGAGCAGTTCTTC. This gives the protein CASSNPGTSNEQFF.

The CDR3 nucleotides are TGTGCCAGCAGCTTCGGACAGTTTGACGAGCAGTACTTC. It yields the protein CASSFGQFDEQYF. The chain links TRBV9 to TRBJ2-7; possible D gene TRBD1, 6 bases. The CDR3 consists of 13 residues. Per the germline V gene, CDR1 is SGDLS and CDR2 is YYNGEE. Deletions cut 4 bases from V and 5 bases from J, with 13 bases between.

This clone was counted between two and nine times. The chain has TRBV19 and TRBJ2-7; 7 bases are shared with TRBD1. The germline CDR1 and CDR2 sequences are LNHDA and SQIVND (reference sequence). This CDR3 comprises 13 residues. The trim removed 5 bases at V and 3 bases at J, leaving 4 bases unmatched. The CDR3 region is CASSLTGLYEQYF. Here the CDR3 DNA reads TGTGCCAGTAGTCTGACAGGGCTCTACGAGCAGTACTTC.

The CDR3 loop is CASSRQTETAVYGYTF. The CDR3 coding sequence is TGCGCCAGCAGCCGCCAGACGGAGACGGCAGTATATGGCTACACCTTC. The genes are TRBV4-3 and TRBJ1-2; no clear D. The V end lost 4 bases, the J end lost 5 bases, and 20 bases lay between the germline ends. There are 16 residues in the CDR3. CDR1 and CDR2 (germline): LGHNA, YSLEER.

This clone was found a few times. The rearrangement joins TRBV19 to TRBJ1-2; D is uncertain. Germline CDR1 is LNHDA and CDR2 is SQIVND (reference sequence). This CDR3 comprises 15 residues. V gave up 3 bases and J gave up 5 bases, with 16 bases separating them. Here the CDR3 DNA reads TGTGCCAGTAGTATTGGAGTAGCAGCGGATTATGGCTACACCTTC. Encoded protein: CASSIGVAADYGYTF.

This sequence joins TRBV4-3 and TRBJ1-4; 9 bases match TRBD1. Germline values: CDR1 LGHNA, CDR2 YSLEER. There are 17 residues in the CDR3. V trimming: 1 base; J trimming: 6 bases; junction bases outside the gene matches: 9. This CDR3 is CASSQVQGASPDEKLFF. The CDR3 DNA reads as TGCGCCAGCAGCCAAGTACAGGGGGCCTCTCCTGATGAAAAACTGTTTTTT.

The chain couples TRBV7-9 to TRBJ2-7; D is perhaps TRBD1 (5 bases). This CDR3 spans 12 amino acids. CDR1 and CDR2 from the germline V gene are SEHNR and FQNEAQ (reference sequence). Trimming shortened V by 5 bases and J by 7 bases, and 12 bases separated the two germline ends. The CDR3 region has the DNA TGTGCCAGCAGCATTTCCGCAGGGGAGCAGTACTTC. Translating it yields CASSISAGEQYF.

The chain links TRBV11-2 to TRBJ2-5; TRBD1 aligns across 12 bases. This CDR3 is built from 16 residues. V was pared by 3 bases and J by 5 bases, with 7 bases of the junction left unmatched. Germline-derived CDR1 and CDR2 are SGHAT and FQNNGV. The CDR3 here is CASSLGTGGGLETQYF. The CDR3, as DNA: TGTGCCAGCAGCTTGGGGACAGGGGGCGGGTTGGAGACCCAGTACTTC.

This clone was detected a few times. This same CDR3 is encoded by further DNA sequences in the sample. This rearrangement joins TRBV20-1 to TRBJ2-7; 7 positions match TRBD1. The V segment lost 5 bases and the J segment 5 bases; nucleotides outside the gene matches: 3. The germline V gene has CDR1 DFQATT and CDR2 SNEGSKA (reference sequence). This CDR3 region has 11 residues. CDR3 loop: CSAAQGNEQYF. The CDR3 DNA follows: TGCAGTGCTGCACAGGGGAACGAGCAGTACTTC.

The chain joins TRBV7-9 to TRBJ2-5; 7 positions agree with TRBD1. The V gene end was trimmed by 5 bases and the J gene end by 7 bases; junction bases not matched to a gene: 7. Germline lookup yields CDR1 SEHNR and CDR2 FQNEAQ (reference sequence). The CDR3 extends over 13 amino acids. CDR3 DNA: TGTGCCAGCAGCCGTACAGGGGAAGGGACCCAGTACTTC. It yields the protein CASSRTGEGTQYF. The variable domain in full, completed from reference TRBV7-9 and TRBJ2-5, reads DTGVSQNPRHKITKRGQNVTFRCDPISEHNRLYWYRQTLGQGPEFLTYFQNEAQLEKSRLLSDRFSAERPKGSFSTLEIQRTEQGDSAMYLCASSRTGEGTQYFGPGTRLLVL.

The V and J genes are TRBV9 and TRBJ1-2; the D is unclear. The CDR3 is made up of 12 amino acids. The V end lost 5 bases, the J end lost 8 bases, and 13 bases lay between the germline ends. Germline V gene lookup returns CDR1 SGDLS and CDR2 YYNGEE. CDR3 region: CASRANGDGYTF. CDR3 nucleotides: TGTGCCAGCAGAGCTAACGGAGACGGCTACACCTTC.

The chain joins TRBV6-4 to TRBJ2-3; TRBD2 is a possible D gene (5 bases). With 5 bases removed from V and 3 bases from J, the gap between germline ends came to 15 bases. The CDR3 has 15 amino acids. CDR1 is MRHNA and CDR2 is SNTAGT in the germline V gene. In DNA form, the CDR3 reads TGTGCCAGCAGTATCCGGGGAACCCCAACAGATACGCAGTATTTT. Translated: CASSIRGTPTDTQYF.

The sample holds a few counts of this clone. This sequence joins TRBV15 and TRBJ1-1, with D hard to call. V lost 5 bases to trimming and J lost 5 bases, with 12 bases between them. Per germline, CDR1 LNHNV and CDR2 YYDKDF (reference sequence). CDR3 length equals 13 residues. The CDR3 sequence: CATSFAAGTEAFF. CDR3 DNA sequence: TGTGCCACCAGCTTCGCGGCCGGGACTGAAGCTTTCTTT.